Shown below are 32 T cell receptor beta chains from a single sample sequenced in a study of control samples from healthy donors and cancer patients. Data came from immunoSEQ multiplex PCR; TCRdb stores just in-frame clones and leaves some out. The table records approximately 150,000 clones, over 85% of them present only once. Input material: blood. All receptors come from a man in his late teens or twenties in good health.

The chain couples TRBV5-6 to TRBJ2-2, with TRBD2 identical over 7 bases. Germline V gene lookup returns CDR1 SGHDT and CDR2 YYEEEE. The trim removed 0 bases at V and 6 bases at J, leaving 8 bases unmatched. This CDR3 contains 16 residues. The CDR3 DNA sequence: TGTGCCAGCAGCTTGGAATTGCGGGAGCTTTCCGGGGAGCTGTTTTTT. This codes for CASSLELRELSGELFF.

The chain is built from TRBV6-6 and TRBJ1-1; unclear D gene. CDR1 is MNHNY, CDR2 SVGAGI, per germline (reference sequence). Trimming shortened V by 5 bases and J by 0 bases, and 10 bases separated the two germline ends. The CDR3 sequence is 14 residues long. The CDR3 here is CASSHLDMNTEAFF. CDR3 in DNA: TGTGCCAGCAGTCATTTAGACATGAACACTGAAGCTTTCTTT.

The chain links TRBV4-3 to TRBJ1-2; 9 positions match TRBD1. The CDR3 loop spans 17 amino acids. The junction had 8 bases not matched to a gene; V was cut back by 0 bases and J by 3 bases. Per germline, CDR1 LGHNA and CDR2 YSLEER. The CDR3 bases are TGCGCCAGCAGCCAAGAACTTACAGGGGGCTGGTACTATGGCTACACCTTC. It encodes CASSQELTGGWYYGYTF.

The chain has TRBV3-1 (or the pseudogene TRBV3-2) and TRBJ1-1, with D hard to call. The CDR3 runs to 15 residues. Germline assignment: CDR1 LGHDT and CDR2 YNNKEL (reference sequence). V shed 0 bases and J shed 4 bases, with 12 bases lying between them. CDR3 DNA: TGTGCCAGCAGCCAAGATCGCGGGCGGGCCACTGAAGCTTTCTTT. Protein: CASSQDRGRATEAFF.

CDR3: CATSRDPPTSGKFYEQYF. For the CDR3, the DNA is TGTGCCACCAGCAGAGACCCGCCAACTAGCGGGAAATTCTACGAGCAGTACTTC. The chain couples TRBV15 to TRBJ2-7, with TRBD2 matching 10 bases. This CDR3 is 18 amino acids long. V was clipped by 0 bases and J by 3 bases; unmatched bases: 11. Germline V gene data show CDR1 as LNHNV and CDR2 as YYDKDF (reference sequence).

The genes are TRBV27 and TRBJ1-6; 8 bases match TRBD1. The CDR3 is made up of 17 amino acids. Per germline, CDR1 MNHEY and CDR2 SMNVEV (reference sequence). V shed 4 bases, J shed 7 bases, and the junction held 12 bases outside the gene matches. The CDR3 DNA follows: TGTGCCAGCAGTTCCTTCATACGGCAGGGGGCAAATTCACCCCTCCACTTT. It specifies CASSSFIRQGANSPLHF.

The rearrangement links TRBV6-5 to TRBJ1-1; perhaps TRBD1 as D (6 bases). Germline CDR1 is MNHEY and CDR2 is SVGAGI. The CDR3 consists of 16 residues. The V end was cut by 0 bases, the J end by 4 bases, with 15 bases between. The CDR3 bases are TGTGCCAGCAGTTACTCGACTCCGGGGGCATTCACTGAAGCTTTCTTT. Its translation: CASSYSTPGAFTEAFF.

This clone was seen just once. The gene calls are TRBV18 and TRBJ1-1; TRBD1 aligns across 8 bases. CDR1 and CDR2 (germline): KGHSH, LQKENI. Germline trimming cut 2 bases from V and 1 base from J; bases unmatched to any gene: 0. The CDR3 is 14 residues long. The CDR3: CASSPDRGNTEAFF. In DNA form, the CDR3 reads TGTGCCAGCTCACCAGACAGGGGGAACACTGAAGCTTTCTTT.

The chain joins TRBV12-5 to TRBJ1-2, with D perhaps matching TRBD1 (6 bases). The length of the CDR3 is 13 residues. CDR1 is LGHNT, CDR2 FRNRAP, per germline. The ends were cut back, 6 bases at V and 8 bases at J, with 16 bases in the middle. This CDR3 is CASGPGTLRGYTF. CDR3 in DNA: TGTGCTAGTGGCCCCGGGACACTCCGCGGCTACACCTTC.

This chain's CDR3 is CASSVAGRGNNTGELFF. CDR3 bases: TGTGCCAGCAGCGTAGCGGGGAGGGGGAACAACACCGGGGAGCTGTTTTTT. The chain employs TRBV9 and TRBJ2-2; D is possibly TRBD2 (7 bases). In germline, CDR1 is SGDLS, CDR2 YYNGEE. V shed 0 bases and J shed 2 bases, with 14 bases lying between them. The CDR3 sequence is 17 residues long.

The V gene is TRBV5-1, the J gene TRBJ2-7; D unclear. The CDR3 contains 14 residues. Trimming shortened V by 0 bases and J by 2 bases, and 9 bases separated the two germline ends. Germline V gene lookup returns CDR1 SGHRS and CDR2 YFSETQ. The CDR3: CASSLGDATYEQYF. The CDR3 DNA is TGCGCCAGCAGCTTGGGAGATGCGACCTACGAGCAGTACTTC.

This chain links TRBV27 with TRBJ1-2, with D perhaps matching TRBD1 (6 bases). This CDR3 contains 14 residues. Between the trimmed V and J ends, which lost 3 bases and 3 bases, there was a span of 11 bases. CDR1 and CDR2 (germline): MNHEY, SMNVEV (reference sequence). The CDR3 nucleotides read TGTGCCAGCAGTTTGCGCCAGGGGCACTATGGCTACACCTTC. Its translation: CASSLRQGHYGYTF.

V usage is TRBV28 and J usage is TRBJ1-4; 8 bases map to TRBD1. CDR1 and CDR2 from the germline V gene are MDHEN and SYDVKM. The length of the CDR3 is 15 residues. V was pared by 6 bases and J by 8 bases, with 11 bases of the junction left unmatched. The DNA for the CDR3 is TGTGCCAGCAGGTCCGCGGGACAGGCCGCGGAAAAACTGTTTTTT. Residues: CASRSAGQAAEKLFF.

The chain is built from TRBV6-5 and TRBJ1-2; the D is unclear. Germline assignment: CDR1 MNHEY and CDR2 SVGAGI. The CDR3 is 12 residues long. Trimming took 4 bases from V and 1 from J, leaving 4 bases between them. The CDR3: CASSWSNYGYTF. The CDR3 DNA follows: TGTGCCAGCAGTTGGAGTAACTATGGCTACACCTTC.

This chain links TRBV25-1 with TRBJ1-6, with D unresolved. CDR1 and CDR2 from the germline V gene are MGHDK and SYGVNS. This CDR3 spans 12 amino acids. V lost 9 bases and J lost 0, with 3 bases in between. CDR3 in DNA: TGTGCCAGTGGCTCCTATAATTCACCCCTCCACTTT. Residues: CASGSYNSPLHF.

The chain combines TRBV6-5 with TRBJ2-7; 8 nucleotides agree with TRBD2. With V trimmed by 5 bases and J by 6 bases, 9 bases remained unmatched. The CDR3 length is 14 residues. Germline assignment: CDR1 MNHEY and CDR2 SVGAGI. The CDR3 DNA follows: TGTGCCAGCAGTCCCCCGGGACTAGAGGCCGAGCAGTACTTC. Its protein is CASSPPGLEAEQYF.

This clone is a singleton in its sample. The V call is TRBV6-5, the J call TRBJ1-6; no clear D gene. This CDR3 has 14 residues. Looked up from germline, CDR1 is MNHEY and CDR2 is SVGAGI. Trimming left V 0 bases short and J 7 bases short, with 7 bases between. The CDR3 region has the DNA TGTGCCAGCAGTTACTCGATTAACAATTCACCCCTCCACTTT. Its protein product is CASSYSINNSPLHF.

This chain connects TRBV28 to TRBJ1-2; no clear D. This CDR3 spans 12 amino acids. Germline CDR1 and CDR2: MDHEN and SYDVKM. The V end lost 6 bases, the J end lost 4 bases, and 9 bases lay between the germline ends. The CDR3 sequence: CASSSQPYGYTF. As DNA, the CDR3 is TGTGCCAGCAGCAGCCAACCCTATGGCTACACCTTC.

The rearrangement links TRBV7-9 to TRBJ1-5, with 8 nucleotides matching TRBD1. CDR1 is SEHNR, CDR2 FQNEAQ, per germline (reference sequence). The CDR3 runs to 15 residues. V shed 5 bases and J 2 bases; nucleotides not matched to a gene: 5. CDR3 amino acids: CASSPAGQGNQPQHF. The CDR3 nucleotides are TGTGCCAGCAGCCCGGCGGGACAGGGCAATCAGCCCCAGCATTTT.

This clone appeared once. The chain joins TRBV7-2 to TRBJ2-1; 16 bases map to TRBD2. Trimming removed 4 bases from V and 8 bases from J; junction bases left unmatched: 11. Germline V lookup: CDR1 SGHTA, CDR2 FQGNSA. The CDR3 spans 18 residues. CDR3 amino acids: CASSSAGLAGGPVDEQFF. The CDR3 region has the DNA TGTGCCAGCAGCTCTGCGGGACTAGCGGGAGGGCCTGTCGATGAGCAGTTCTTC.

The V and J genes are TRBV6-5 and TRBJ1-5; D may be TRBD1 (5 bases). The CDR3 loop spans 14 amino acids. V was cut by 4 bases and J by 4 bases, with 11 bases left in between. In germline, CDR1 is MNHEY, CDR2 SVGAGI. CDR3 sequence: CASSLTGGNQPQHF. As DNA, the CDR3 is TGTGCCAGCAGTTTGACCGGGGGGAATCAGCCCCAGCATTTT.

This clone was seen a handful of times. The J gene is TRBJ2-1, the V gene TRBV7-9; 7 bases match TRBD1. With 5 bases clipped from V and 6 bases from J, the junction kept 13 bases outside the gene matches. There are 16 residues in the CDR3. In germline, CDR1 is SEHNR, CDR2 FQNEAQ (reference sequence). CDR3 nucleotides: TGTGCCAGCAGCGCCCGATACCGGGGACAGCCCAATGAGCAGTTCTTC. Translation gives CASSARYRGQPNEQFF.

The chain couples TRBV10-2 to TRBJ1-3; D is unclear. The CDR3 totals 13 residues. Germline CDR1 reads WSHSY; CDR2 reads SAAADI. V lost 6 bases and J lost 4, with 10 bases in between. CDR3: CASSDSPGNTIYF. CDR3 in DNA: TGCGCCAGCAGCGACTCACCGGGAAACACCATATATTTT.

The chain carries TRBV28 and TRBJ2-1, with 12 bases that match TRBD2. V gave up 8 bases and J gave up 6 bases; unmatched junction bases: 8. This CDR3 is built from 15 residues. Germline V gene data show CDR1 as MDHEN and CDR2 as SYDVKM. In DNA, the CDR3 is TGTGCCAGCCGACCACTAGCGGGAGGTCGCAATGAGCAGTTCTTC. The encoded protein is CASRPLAGGRNEQFF.

V usage is TRBV6-5 and J usage is TRBJ2-2; 9 nucleotides line up with TRBD1. V was pared by 6 bases and J by 6 bases, with 8 bases of the junction left unmatched. CDR3 size: 15 residues. CDR1 is MNHEY, CDR2 SVGAGI, per germline. CDR3 in DNA: TGTGCCAGCAGCTACGGACAGGGGTTCCCCGGGGAGCTGTTTTTT. As protein: CASSYGQGFPGELFF.

This chain uses TRBV7-9 with TRBJ1-1; 9 bases fit TRBD1. The CDR3 has 15 amino acids. The germline V gene has CDR1 SEHNR and CDR2 FQNEAQ (reference sequence). The junction had 9 bases not matched to a gene; V was cut back by 6 bases and J by 4 bases. The CDR3 coding sequence is TGTGCCAGCAGTTACCGTGGGGACAGGGTCACTGAAGCTTTCTTT. It translates to CASSYRGDRVTEAFF.

The V call is TRBV6-5, the J call TRBJ1-4; D is possibly TRBD1 (6 bases). Germline V lookup: CDR1 MNHEY, CDR2 SVGAGI. The V end lost 6 bases, the J end lost 3 bases, and 14 bases lay between the germline ends. This CDR3 is built from 15 residues. The CDR3 DNA reads TGTGCCAGCAGCCCCGGGACATCGGCTAATGAAAAACTGTTTTTT. Translation gives CASSPGTSANEKLFF.

V is TRBV7-9 and J is TRBJ2-7, with TRBD1 as a possible D gene (6 bases). V lost 5 bases and J lost 1, with 15 bases in between. CDR1 and CDR2 from the germline V gene are SEHNR and FQNEAQ (reference sequence). The length of the CDR3 is 15 residues. The CDR3 nucleotides read TGTGCCAGCAGCCCACGGGACACAATGTCCTACGAGCAGTACTTC. It translates to CASSPRDTMSYEQYF.

The genes are TRBV4-1 and TRBJ2-7, with 9 bases fitting TRBD2. This CDR3 contains 19 residues. Losses at the gene ends were 3 bases for V and 0 bases for J; bases not matched to a gene: 15. Germline-derived CDR1 and CDR2 are MGHRA and YSYEKL. CDR3 coding DNA: TGCGCCAGCAGCCAGGCCGGGACTAGCCTAAGGGGAAGCTCCTACGAGCAGTACTTC. Translation: CASSQAGTSLRGSSYEQYF.

This chain links TRBV19 with TRBJ1-1; TRBD1 agrees at 7 bases. The CDR3 is made up of 14 amino acids. Germline CDR1 is LNHDA and CDR2 is SQIVND (reference sequence). The trim removed 5 bases at V and 4 bases at J, leaving 7 bases unmatched. The CDR3 loop is CASSWDRTSTEAFF. The CDR3 nucleotides are TGTGCCAGTAGTTGGGACAGAACAAGCACTGAAGCTTTCTTT. Using reference TRBV19 and TRBJ1-1 for the parts outside the CDR3, the full variable domain is DGGITQSPKYLFRKEGQNVTLSCEQNLNHDAMYWYRQDPGQGLRLIYYSQIVNDFQKGDIAEGYSVSREKKESFPLTVTSAQKNPTAFYLCASSWDRTSTEAFFGQGTRLTVV.

The chain couples TRBV5-6 to TRBJ2-1; D is possibly TRBD2 (6 bases). Trimming pared 7 bases from V and 5 bases from J, leaving 16 bases between. Per germline, CDR1 SGHDT and CDR2 YYEEEE. This CDR3 contains 14 residues. The CDR3 is CASYLRGFHNEQFF. As DNA, the CDR3 is TGTGCCAGCTACTTACGGGGGTTTCACAATGAGCAGTTCTTC.

DNA of the CDR3: TGTGCCAGCAGCCACCGGGATCCCTACGAGCAGTACTTC. Amino acids: CASSHRDPYEQYF. The chain couples TRBV4-2 to TRBJ2-7, with D possibly being TRBD2 (5 bases). This CDR3 is built from 13 residues. Germline CDR1 is LGHNA and CDR2 is YNFKEQ. Trimming removed 3 bases from V and 2 bases from J, with 8 bases in between.